This T cell receptor (beta chain) was captured by sequencing in a study of cytomegalovirus exposure and HLA in healthy donors. At the level of the study: Researchers previously reported finding 100 million or so unique TCR beta sequences from 170 million or so T cells.

PCR primers comprised 60 Vbeta and 13 Jbeta primers. Clones were read by immunoSEQ multiplex PCR, and TCRdb kept only the in-frame ones, dropping some. Among some 110,000 clones listed, roughly 79% were seen once. This CDR3 is 15 amino acids long. J gave up 7 bases and V 10 bases, and 15 bases lay outside the gene matches. The V gene's germline CDR1 is KGHSH and CDR2 LQKENI. Study conclusions and caveats: Likely technical artifact: a cluster of highly shared sequence variants. After further analysis at a later stage, some 15,000 TCR beta sequences were associated with HLA alleles at 0.05 false discovery rate.

With regard to this clone: As yet, its antigen is unknown.

The V call is TRBV18, the J call TRBJ2-2, with 7 bases that match TRBD1. What was sequenced was PBMCs. The TCR sequence derives from a male donor in good health and CMV-seronegative. CDR3 nucleotide sequence: TGTGCCACCTCTGGACAGGCTGTTTTTGGCGGGGAGCTGTTTTTT. Protein product: CATSGQAVFGGELFF.